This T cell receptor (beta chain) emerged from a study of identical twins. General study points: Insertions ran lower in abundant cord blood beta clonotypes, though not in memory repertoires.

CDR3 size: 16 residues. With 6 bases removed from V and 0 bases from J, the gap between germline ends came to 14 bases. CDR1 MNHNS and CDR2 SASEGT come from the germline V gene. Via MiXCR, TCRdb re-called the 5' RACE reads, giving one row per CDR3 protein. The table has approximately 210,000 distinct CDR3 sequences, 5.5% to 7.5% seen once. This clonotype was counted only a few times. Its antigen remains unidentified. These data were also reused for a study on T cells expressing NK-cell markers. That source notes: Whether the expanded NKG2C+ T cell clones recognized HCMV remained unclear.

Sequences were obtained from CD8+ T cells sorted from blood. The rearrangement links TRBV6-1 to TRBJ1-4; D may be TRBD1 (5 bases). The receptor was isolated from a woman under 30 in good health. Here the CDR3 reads CASRVYLGATNEKLFF. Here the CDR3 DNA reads TGTGCCAGCAGAGTCTACCTAGGGGCAACTAATGAAAAACTGTTTTTT.